This T cell receptor (beta chain) is drawn from a study of graft-versus-host responses after intestinal transplantation. Overall study context: Recipients received multivisceral, liver-intestinal, or isolated intestinal transplants.

Study results and limitations: Where graft-donor T cell macrochimerism was present, patients had high graft-versus-host to host-versus-graft clonal ratios in allografts. Early after transplant, HvG clones declined as circulating GvH clones peaked. GvH clones occurred in recipient marrow; some first appeared in ileum or blood.

The assay was immunoSEQ multiplex PCR, and TCRdb's table has in-frame clones only and misses some. The sample lists around 25,000 clones; roughly 94% were seen once. Concerning this clone: The antigen remains unidentified.

V lost 6 bases and J lost 3, with 20 bases in between. There are 16 residues in the CDR3. The chain joins TRBV6-7 to TRBJ1-1, with D unresolved. TRBV6-7 is assigned to the ORF class and has an uncertain function. The receptor was derived from a human patient who received an intestinal transplant, so some T cells may come from the graft donor. The source material was PBMCs, sampled 156 days after intestinal transplant. CDR3 in amino acids: CASRFTQVIEDTEAFF. The CDR3 DNA is TGTGCCAGCAGGTTCACCCAGGTAATAGAGGACACTGAAGCTTTCTTT.